This is a list of T cell receptor beta chains from one sample in a study of blood T cell repertoires in COVID-19. Data came from immunoSEQ multiplex PCR; TCRdb stores just in-frame clones and leaves some out. The table records 300,000 or so clones, roughly 90% of them present only once. Sequenced sample: peripheral blood. The receptors derive from a woman aged 30 to 39 with COVID-19, enrolled during active disease. Both conserved end residues are part of each CDR3. The D gene is left open where the match is weak. Part of the rows lack a size; the others show once, few, many or a class for expanded clones.

V	D	size	J	CDR3	DNA
TRBV11-2	TRBD1	-	TRBJ1-1	CASSLLSTGVRGTEAFF	TGTGCCAGCAGCCTACTGTCGACAGGGGTTAGGGGCACTGAAGCTTTCTTT
TRBV11-2	TRBD1	-	TRBJ1-4	CASSLQGAVGEKLFF	TGTGCCAGCAGCTTACAGGGGGCAGTGGGGGAAAAACTGTTTTTT
TRBV6-5	TRBD1	-	TRBJ2-3	CASRGTGGNTDTQYF	TGTGCCAGCAGGGGGACAGGGGGAAACACAGATACGCAGTATTTT
TRBV2	TRBD1	many	TRBJ1-5	CASSPDRGYDQPQHF	TGTGCCAGCAGCCCGGACAGGGGTTACGATCAGCCCCAGCATTTT
TRBV2	TRBD2	-	TRBJ2-1	CASSLVTSAEQFF	TGTGCCAGCAGTCTTGTGACTAGCGCGGAGCAGTTCTTC
TRBV5-4	TRBD2	-	TRBJ2-1	CASTIAGASYNEQFF	TGTGCCAGCACCATAGCGGGAGCCTCCTACAATGAGCAGTTCTTC
TRBV25-1	-	-	TRBJ1-5	CASSAETGIDNQPQHF	TGTGCCAGCAGTGCGGAAACAGGGATCGACAATCAGCCCCAGCATTTT
TRBV3-1/TRBV3-2	TRBD1	-	TRBJ1-4	CASRPGQSTNEKLFF	TGTGCCAGCCGACCGGGACAGTCAACTAATGAAAAACTGTTTTTT
TRBV11-1	TRBD1	-	TRBJ1-1	CASSFLQGDTEAFF	TGTGCCAGCAGCTTTTTACAGGGGGACACTGAAGCTTTCTTT
TRBV5-1	-	-	TRBJ1-2	CASSEQGDGYTF	TGCGCCAGCAGCGAACAGGGTGATGGCTACACCTTC
TRBV7-6	TRBD2	-	TRBJ2-2	CASSPWTSGTGELFF	TGTGCCAGCAGCCCCTGGACTAGCGGTACCGGGGAGCTGTTTTTT
TRBV7-5	-	-	TRBJ1-4	CVRSLGTGSNEKLFF	TGTGTCAGAAGCTTAGGGACAGGGTCTAATGAAAAACTGTTTTTT
TRBV10-3	-	-	TRBJ1-6	CAISEGAADNSPLHF	TGTGCCATCAGTGAGGGGGCGGCCGATAATTCACCCCTCCACTTT
TRBV2	-	-	TRBJ2-5	CASRGDGTSPGGETQYF	TGTGCCAGCAGAGGAGATGGGACCAGCCCTGGGGGGGAGACCCAGTACTTC
TRBV28	TRBD1	-	TRBJ2-1	CASSSGQAKGNEQFF	TGTGCCAGCAGTTCGGGACAGGCTAAGGGAAATGAGCAGTTCTTC
TRBV3-1/TRBV3-2	-	-	TRBJ2-5	CASSQDQAGLETQYF	TGTGCCAGCAGCCAAGATCAGGCAGGACTAGAGACCCAGTACTTC
TRBV4-1	TRBD1	-	TRBJ1-4	CASRRQGTNEKLFF	TGCGCCAGCAGGAGACAGGGCACTAATGAAAAACTGTTTTTT
TRBV7-2	TRBD2	-	TRBJ2-1	CASGGGAKVEQFF	TGTGCCAGCGGGGGAGGGGCTAAGGTTGAGCAGTTCTTC
TRBV19	TRBD1	-	TRBJ2-7	CASSMPGTGYYEQYF	TGTGCCAGTAGTATGCCCGGGACAGGGTACTACGAGCAGTACTTC
TRBV19	-	-	TRBJ2-3	CASSIGTVTDTQYF	TGTGCCAGTAGTATAGGGACAGTCACAGATACGCAGTATTTT
TRBV5-5	TRBD2	once	TRBJ2-7	CASRLGLAGEYEQYF	TGTGCCAGCAGGCTGGGGCTAGCGGGAGAATACGAGCAGTACTTC
TRBV12-5	-	-	TRBJ1-2	CASGLVVGQGYGGYTF	TGTGCTAGTGGTTTGGTCGTGGGGCAGGGGTATGGAGGCTACACCTTC
TRBV12-5	-	-	TRBJ2-7	CASGSREYEQYF	TGTGCTAGTGGTTCCCGGGAGTACGAGCAGTACTTC
TRBV24-1	-	-	TRBJ2-1	CATSEGRAHNEQFF	TGTGCCACCAGTGAAGGCAGGGCTCACAATGAGCAGTTCTTC
TRBV13	TRBD2	-	TRBJ2-7	CASSLRLAREQYF	TGTGCCAGCAGCCTCCGACTAGCGCGGGAGCAGTACTTC
TRBV5-1	-	-	TRBJ2-1	CASSALDNEQFF	TGCGCCAGCAGCGCCCTAGACAATGAGCAGTTCTTC
TRBV6-5	TRBD1	-	TRBJ2-3	CASTRGHGDTQYF	TGTGCCAGCACAAGGGGGCATGGAGATACGCAGTATTTT